These T cell receptor beta chains were read from a single sample in a study of T-cell reconstitution after alpha-beta-depleted transplantation in children. TCRdb ran MiXCR on the PCR reads and lists one entry per CDR3 protein. The profile shows about 580,000 distinct CDR3 sequences, 23% of them singletons. The sequencing here drew on PBMCs, mostly from graft donor cells, taken 360 days after TCRalphabeta/CD19-depleted stem cell transplant. The source of these receptors is a boy under three years old who had a stem cell transplant for acute myeloid leukemia, so the T cells may come from the graft donor. The CDR3 runs from the conserved cysteine through the conserved F or W. The D gene is left open where the match is weak. The listing skips clone size in some rows; elsewhere it reads once, few, many or a size class.

D: .; J: TRBJ2-3; V: TRBV7-6; size: .; CDR3: CASSSGVGLGVDTQYF; DNA: TGTGCCAGCAGCTCAGGAGTCGGGCTGGGGGTGGATACGCAGTATTTT
D: .; J: TRBJ2-7; V: TRBV12-3/TRBV12-4; size: many; CDR3: CASSFEALQYEQYF; DNA: TGTGCCAGCAGTTTCGAGGCTTTACAATACGAGCAGTACTTC
D: .; J: TRBJ1-4; V: TRBV6-5; size: few; CDR3: CASSYSKVRPEKLFF; DNA: TGTGCCAGCAGTTACTCGAAGGTCCGACCGGAAAAACTGTTTTTT
D: .; J: TRBJ2-2; V: TRBV4-3; size: .; CDR3: CASSQVGLTGELFF; DNA: TGCGCCAGCAGCCAAGTGGGACTCACCGGGGAGCTGTTTTTT
D: .; J: TRBJ2-1; V: TRBV7-2; size: many; CDR3: CASSLLRQQFF; DNA: TGTGCCAGCAGCTTATTACGCCAGCAGTTCTTC
D: TRBD2; J: TRBJ2-5; V: TRBV5-4; size: .; CDR3: CASSAGLAGAGGETQYF; DNA: TGTGCCAGCAGCGCGGGACTAGCGGGAGCTGGCGGAGAGACCCAGTACTTC
D: .; J: TRBJ2-5; V: TRBV7-9; size: many; CDR3: CASSLATHKETQYF; DNA: TGTGCCAGCAGCTTAGCGACTCACAAAGAGACCCAGTACTTC
D: TRBD2; J: TRBJ2-2; V: TRBV29-1; size: .; CDR3: CSVRLAGAGELFF; DNA: TGCAGCGTGAGACTAGCGGGGGCCGGGGAGCTGTTTTTT
D: TRBD1; J: TRBJ2-7; V: TRBV7-2; size: .; CDR3: CASSNRQGWSYEQYF; DNA: TGTGCCAGCAGCAACCGACAGGGGTGGTCCTACGAGCAGTACTTC
D: .; J: TRBJ2-7; V: TRBV11-2; size: .; CDR3: CASSQTALGSYEQYF; DNA: TGTGCCAGCAGCCAGACAGCCCTTGGGTCCTACGAGCAGTACTTC
D: TRBD2; J: TRBJ2-1; V: TRBV7-6; size: .; CDR3: CASRPLAGGSFYNEQFF; DNA: TGTGCCAGCAGACCTCTAGCGGGGGGCTCCTTCTACAATGAGCAGTTCTTC
D: .; J: TRBJ1-2; V: TRBV7-9; size: few; CDR3: CASTGPEDGAGYTF; DNA: TGTGCCAGCACCGGACCCGAGGACGGGGCTGGCTACACCTTC
D: .; J: TRBJ1-2; V: TRBV20-1; size: .; CDR3: CSARDSLDGYTF; DNA: TGCAGTGCTAGAGACAGCCTCGATGGCTACACCTTC
D: .; J: TRBJ1-3; V: TRBV20-1; size: few; CDR3: CSAQGIGNTIYF; DNA: TGCAGTGCTCAGGGTATAGGAAACACCATATATTTT
D: .; J: TRBJ1-5; V: TRBV20-1; size: .; CDR3: CSARALGEDQPQHF; DNA: TGCAGTGCTAGAGCTTTGGGGGAAGACCAGCCCCAGCATTTT
D: TRBD2; J: TRBJ2-5; V: TRBV9; size: .; CDR3: CASSVWTSGLQETQYF; DNA: TGTGCCAGCAGCGTATGGACTAGCGGCCTTCAAGAGACCCAGTACTTC
D: .; J: TRBJ2-3; V: TRBV7-2; size: many; CDR3: CASSPPRATQYF; DNA: TGTGCCAGCAGCCCTCCCCGGGCCACGCAGTATTTT
D: TRBD2; J: TRBJ2-3; V: TRBV6-2/TRBV6-3; size: .; CDR3: CASSFRTSGGISTDTQYF; DNA: TGTGCCAGCAGTTTTCGGACTAGCGGGGGTATTAGCACAGATACGCAGTATTTT
D: .; J: TRBJ2-1; V: TRBV4-1; size: few; CDR3: CASSRPTVMNEQFF; DNA: TGCGCCAGCAGCCGCCCGACAGTGATGAATGAGCAGTTCTTC
D: TRBD2; J: TRBJ2-7; V: TRBV12-3/TRBV12-4; size: .; CDR3: CASSLEWGGLYEQYF; DNA: TGTGCCAGCAGTTTAGAGTGGGGGGGTCTCTACGAGCAGTACTTC
D: TRBD1; J: TRBJ2-2; V: TRBV20-1; size: .; CDR3: CSACPRQGMNTGELFF; DNA: TGCAGTGCTTGCCCACGACAGGGAATGAACACCGGGGAGCTGTTTTTT
D: TRBD1; J: TRBJ2-7; V: TRBV20-1; size: few; CDR3: CSARPFPDRVAYEQYF; DNA: TGCAGTGCTAGACCCTTCCCCGACAGGGTTGCATACGAGCAGTACTTC
D: .; J: TRBJ1-5; V: TRBV29-1; size: few; CDR3: CSASRGSNQPQHF; DNA: TGCAGCGCATCCAGGGGTAGCAATCAGCCCCAGCATTTT
D: TRBD1; J: TRBJ2-1; V: TRBV5-6; size: .; CDR3: CASSFGTGIYNEQFF; DNA: TGTGCCAGCAGCTTCGGGACAGGTATCTACAATGAGCAGTTCTTC
D: .; J: TRBJ2-3; V: TRBV29-1; size: few; CDR3: CSVETSSADTQYF; DNA: TGCAGCGTTGAGACCAGTTCTGCAGATACGCAGTATTTT
D: TRBD2; J: TRBJ2-7; V: TRBV11-1; size: many; CDR3: CASSLRTSGGYEQYF; DNA: TGTGCCAGCAGCTTAAGGACTAGCGGGGGCTACGAGCAGTACTTC
D: TRBD2; J: TRBJ2-5; V: TRBV5-1; size: few; CDR3: CASAGGPSEQETQYF; DNA: TGCGCCAGCGCGGGAGGGCCTAGCGAACAAGAGACCCAGTACTTC
D: TRBD2; J: TRBJ2-1; V: TRBV12-3/TRBV12-4; size: .; CDR3: CASSSGTSGGRNEQFF; DNA: TGTGCCAGCAGTTCCGGTACTAGCGGGGGGCGGAATGAGCAGTTCTTC
D: TRBD1; J: TRBJ1-1; V: TRBV6-5; size: many; CDR3: CASSYRGRFGTEAFF; DNA: TGTGCCAGCAGTTACAGGGGGCGCTTCGGCACTGAAGCTTTCTTT
D: .; J: TRBJ2-4; V: TRBV12-3/TRBV12-4; size: .; CDR3: CASSFPLEARIQYF; DNA: TGTGCCAGCAGTTTCCCGCTAGAGGCTAGGATTCAGTACTTC
D: TRBD1; J: TRBJ1-1; V: TRBV29-1; size: few; CDR3: CSVRPTLGQGGGEAFF; DNA: TGCAGCGTCCGTCCGACTCTAGGACAGGGCGGTGGTGAAGCTTTCTTT
D: .; J: TRBJ1-1; V: TRBV7-8; size: .; CDR3: CASSLLEGEAFF; DNA: TGTGCCAGCAGCTTATTAGAGGGTGAAGCTTTCTTT
D: TRBD1; J: TRBJ1-4; V: TRBV20-1; size: few; CDR3: CSAVRDRVGEKLFF; DNA: TGCAGTGCTGTCCGGGACAGGGTTGGTGAAAAACTGTTTTTT
D: .; J: TRBJ2-7; V: TRBV20-1; size: many; CDR3: CSAKDRDLRGQYF; DNA: TGCAGTGCCAAGGACAGAGACCTACGAGGGCAGTACTTC
D: .; J: TRBJ2-5; V: TRBV15; size: few; CDR3: CATSRGGRETQYF; DNA: TGTGCCACCAGCAGAGGGGGCAGAGAGACCCAGTACTTC